Listed here are 17 T cell receptor beta chains from one sample, sequenced in a study of T-cell reconstitution after alpha-beta-depleted transplantation in children. Researchers prepared the TCRbeta library using unique molecular identifiers, the study reports. TCRdb redid the calling of the PCR reads with MiXCR, one entry per CDR3 protein. The table shows roughly 400,000 distinct CDR3 sequences, with about 40% occurring only once. This specimen was PBMCs, taken before TCRalphabeta/CD19-depleted stem cell transplant. These receptors all come from a girl aged 2-15 years with aplastic anemia, due to receive a stem cell transplant.

In its sample, this clonotype was seen a few times. This chain joins TRBV2 and TRBJ1-5; D might be TRBD1 (6 bases). Germline-derived CDR1 and CDR2 are SNHLY and FYNNEI. This CDR3 is 13 amino acids long. V was shortened by 8 bases and J by 5 bases, with 13 bases between the two germline ends. The CDR3 protein is CASGFQGYQPQHF. The CDR3 region has the DNA TGTGCCAGCGGGTTTCAGGGGTATCAGCCCCAGCATTTT. Variable domain in full (rest from reference TRBV2 and TRBJ1-5): EPEVTQTPSHQVTQMGQEVILRCVPISNHLYFYWYRQILGQKVEFLVSFYNNEISEKSEIFDDQFSVERPDGSNFTLKIRSTKLEDSAMYFCASGFQGYQPQHFGDGTRLSIL.

The chain joins TRBV20-1 to TRBJ1-6; D might be TRBD1 (5 bases). V was cut by 0 bases and J by 6 bases, with 9 bases left in between. CDR3 length equals 14 residues. CDR1 and CDR2 (germline): DFQATT, SNEGSKA (reference sequence). The DNA for the CDR3 is TGCAGTGCTAGAGATCCCCAGGGTAATTCACCCCTCCACTTT. This sequence encodes CSARDPQGNSPLHF.

The chain has TRBV20-1 and TRBJ2-3; TRBD2 aligns across 7 bases. The CDR3 runs to 14 residues. Germline lookup yields CDR1 DFQATT and CDR2 SNEGSKA (reference sequence). The J segment lost 1 base and the V segment lost 3 bases, leaving 4 bases of the junction unmatched. The CDR3, as DNA: TGCAGTGCTAGTGGCGGGAGCGGCACAGATACGCAGTATTTT. Residues: CSASGGSGTDTQYF.

This clonotype was found a few times. The chain couples TRBV5-1 to TRBJ2-7; 13 bases match TRBD2. The CDR3 length is 16 residues. Germline-derived CDR1 and CDR2 are SGHRS and YFSETQ. V gave up 3 bases and J gave up 5 bases; unmatched junction bases: 8. The CDR3 is CASSWRTSGSLDEQYF. As DNA, the CDR3 is TGCGCCAGCAGCTGGAGGACTAGCGGGAGTTTGGACGAGCAGTACTTC.

This clonotype occurred a few times. V and J are TRBV27 and TRBJ2-3; no firm D call. The germline CDR1 and CDR2 sequences are MNHEY and SMNVEV (reference sequence). CDR3 length equals 13 residues. V was clipped by 9 bases and J by 0 bases, with 10 bases between them. The CDR3 is CASHPSSTDTQYF. Written as DNA, the CDR3 is TGTGCCAGTCATCCAAGTAGCACAGATACGCAGTATTTT.

This clonotype was seen only a few times. The V and J genes are TRBV7-9 and TRBJ2-5, with TRBD2 as a possible D gene (6 bases). The germline V and J ends were trimmed by 2 bases and 9 bases, with 13 bases remaining between them. There are 13 residues in the CDR3. Germline V gives CDR1 SEHNR, CDR2 FQNEAQ (reference sequence). The CDR3 reads CASSLLGGESQYF. CDR3 coding DNA: TGTGCCAGCAGCTTACTCGGCGGGGAGTCCCAGTACTTC.

CDR3 sequence reads: CSAPRGQGIHEQYF. DNA of the CDR3: TGCAGTGCCCCCCGCGGACAGGGTATCCACGAGCAGTACTTC. V gene TRBV20-1 combines with J gene TRBJ2-7, with 8 bases aligning to TRBD1. V shed 6 bases and J 5 bases; nucleotides not matched to a gene: 12. Per germline, CDR1 DFQATT and CDR2 SNEGSKA (reference sequence). The CDR3 is 14 residues long.

The chain combines TRBV2 with TRBJ2-1; 7 nucleotides line up with TRBD1. CDR1 and CDR2 from the germline V gene are SNHLY and FYNNEI. J gave up 13 bases and V 6 bases, and 12 bases lay outside the gene matches. This CDR3 is 13 amino acids long. Here the CDR3 DNA reads TGTGCCAGCAGCCGGGACAGCCCCGTTGTTCAGTTCTTC. It is translated as CASSRDSPVVQFF.

This sequence joins TRBV29-1 and TRBJ2-3; 9 nucleotides agree with TRBD1. CDR1 SQVTM and CDR2 ANQGSEA come from the germline V gene. V dropped 2 bases and J dropped 4; count of bases not matched to a gene: 4. The length of the CDR3 is 14 residues. The CDR3 DNA is TGCAGCGTTGAATCCGGGACAGGGCCAGATACGCAGTATTTT. Translation gives CSVESGTGPDTQYF.

The rearrangement uses TRBV28 and TRBJ2-1, with D perhaps given as TRBD1 or TRBD2 (5 bases each). This CDR3 region has 12 residues. The germline V gene encodes CDR1 MDHEN and CDR2 SYDVKM. Trimming shortened V by 8 bases and J by 6 bases, and 11 bases separated the two germline ends. CDR3 residues: CASRLGTNEQFF. The CDR3 nucleotides are TGTGCCAGCCGCTTAGGGACCAATGAGCAGTTCTTC.

This clonotype was recorded a few times. The J gene is TRBJ1-1, the V gene TRBV12-3 or TRBV12-4, with TRBD1 identical over 7 bases. CDR3 length: 13 amino acids. Germline trimming cut 6 bases from V and 8 bases from J; bases unmatched to any gene: 9. The CDR3: CASRLTGVGEAFF. DNA of the CDR3: TGTGCCAGCAGACTCACAGGGGTGGGGGAAGCTTTCTTT.

Only a few counts were recorded for this clonotype. V gene TRBV5-6 combines with J gene TRBJ1-2, with D unclear. Germline V gene sequence: CDR1 SGHDT, CDR2 YYEEEE. Trimming cost V 4 bases and J 4 bases, with 11 bases left between them. The CDR3 runs to 13 residues. This chain's CDR3 is CASSPGSIYGYTF. DNA for the CDR3: TGTGCCAGCAGCCCCGGGTCAATCTATGGCTACACCTTC.

The chain combines TRBV28 with TRBJ2-5; a weak D match, TRBD1 (6 bases). The V gene's germline CDR1 is MDHEN and CDR2 SYDVKM. The CDR3 sequence is 15 residues long. V lost 1 base and J lost 4, with 13 bases in between. The CDR3 coding sequence is TGTGCCAGCAGTTTATTCAGGGGTACTAGAGAGACCCAGTACTTC. Translating gives CASSLFRGTRETQYF.

The J gene is TRBJ1-1, the V gene TRBV5-6; 7 bases are a match to TRBD1. V shed 4 bases, J shed 6 bases, and the junction held 9 bases outside the gene matches. CDR1 and CDR2 from the germline V gene are SGHDT and YYEEEE. This CDR3 is built from 14 residues. The CDR3 nucleotides read TGTGCCAGCAGCCAGGGACAGCTCAACTCTGAAGCTTTCTTT. Translated: CASSQGQLNSEAFF.

This rearrangement joins TRBV29-1 to TRBJ2-5; D is unresolved. V dropped 4 bases and J dropped 2 bases, with 8 bases sitting between them. Germline CDR1 SQVTM, CDR2 ANQGSEA. The CDR3 totals 12 residues. The CDR3 nucleotides read TGCAGCGTTGTGGAGTTTCAAGAGACCCAGTACTTC. Translation gives CSVVEFQETQYF.

The chain joins TRBV4-2 to TRBJ2-5; TRBD1 might be the D (6 bases). Germline V CDR1 and CDR2: LGHNA, YNFKEQ. V lost 3 bases and J lost 0, with 8 bases in between. The CDR3 has 14 residues. The CDR3 coding sequence is TGTGCCAGCAGCCAGACAGGTCACCAAGAGACCCAGTACTTC. Amino acid sequence: CASSQTGHQETQYF.

The chain is built from TRBV5-1 and TRBJ2-1, with D tentatively TRBD1 or TRBD2 (8 bases each). Trimming removed 6 bases at V and 15 bases at J, with 28 bases between. The CDR3 is 15 amino acids. The germline V gene encodes CDR1 SGHRS and CDR2 YFSETQ. The CDR3: CASTPGGTGSYSPFF. The CDR3 coding sequence is TGCGCCAGCACTCCGGGGGGGACAGGATCCTATTCTCCGTTCTTC.